This T cell receptor (beta chain) was obtained from a study of control samples from healthy donors and cancer patients. TCRdb's table, derived via immunoSEQ multiplex PCR, lists solely in-frame clones and lacks some. The sample contains some 120,000 clones, around 90% of which appear only once. Trimming removed 1 base from V and 7 bases from J, with 7 bases in between. The CDR3 loop spans 12 amino acids. The germline V gene has CDR1 SGHDN and CDR2 FVKESK. The sequence was collected from a man younger than 35 in good health. V usage is TRBV14 and J usage is TRBJ2-5; D is ambiguous. The material sequenced was blood. The CDR3 DNA follows: TGTGCCAGCAGCCAAGGACTCTGGACCCAGTACTTC. Its protein is CASSQGLWTQYF.